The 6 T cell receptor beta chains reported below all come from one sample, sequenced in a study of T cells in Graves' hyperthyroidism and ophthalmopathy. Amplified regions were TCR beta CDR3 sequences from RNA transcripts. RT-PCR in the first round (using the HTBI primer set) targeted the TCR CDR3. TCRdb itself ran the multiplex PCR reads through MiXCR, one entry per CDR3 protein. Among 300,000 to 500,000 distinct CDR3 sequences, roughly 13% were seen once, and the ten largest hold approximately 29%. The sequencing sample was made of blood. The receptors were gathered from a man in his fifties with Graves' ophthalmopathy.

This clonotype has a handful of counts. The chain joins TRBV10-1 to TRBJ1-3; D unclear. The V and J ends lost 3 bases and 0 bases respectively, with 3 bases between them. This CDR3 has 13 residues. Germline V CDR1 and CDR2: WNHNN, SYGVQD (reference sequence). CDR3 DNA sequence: TGCGCCAGCAGTGACACCTCTGGAAACACCATATATTTT. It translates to CASSDTSGNTIYF.

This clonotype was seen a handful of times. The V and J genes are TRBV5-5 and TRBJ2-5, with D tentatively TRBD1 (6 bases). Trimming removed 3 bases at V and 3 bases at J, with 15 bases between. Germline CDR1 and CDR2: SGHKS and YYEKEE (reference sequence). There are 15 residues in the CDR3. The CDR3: CASSSQIGGKETQYF. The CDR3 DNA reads TGTGCCAGCAGCTCCCAAATAGGGGGTAAAGAGACCCAGTACTTC.

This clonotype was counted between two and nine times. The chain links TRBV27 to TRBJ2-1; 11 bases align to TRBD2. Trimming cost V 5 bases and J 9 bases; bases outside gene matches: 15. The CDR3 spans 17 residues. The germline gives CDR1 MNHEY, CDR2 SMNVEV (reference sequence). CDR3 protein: CASSPLLGSGRAGEQFF. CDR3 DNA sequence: TGTGCCAGCAGTCCACTCCTGGGTAGCGGGAGGGCCGGTGAGCAGTTCTTC.

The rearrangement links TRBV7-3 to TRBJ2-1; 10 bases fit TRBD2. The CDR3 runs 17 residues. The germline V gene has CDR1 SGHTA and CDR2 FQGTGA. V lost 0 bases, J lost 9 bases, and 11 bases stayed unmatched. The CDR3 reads CASSLTHRTSGTGEQFF. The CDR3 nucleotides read TGTGCCAGCAGCTTAACCCACCGCACTAGCGGGACGGGTGAGCAGTTCTTC. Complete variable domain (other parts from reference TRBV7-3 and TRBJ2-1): GAGVSQTPSNKVTEKGKYVELRCDPISGHTALYWYRQSLGQGPEFLIYFQGTGAADDSGLPNDRFFAVRPEGSVSTLKIQRTERGDSAVYLCASSLTHRTSGTGEQFFGPGTRLTVL.

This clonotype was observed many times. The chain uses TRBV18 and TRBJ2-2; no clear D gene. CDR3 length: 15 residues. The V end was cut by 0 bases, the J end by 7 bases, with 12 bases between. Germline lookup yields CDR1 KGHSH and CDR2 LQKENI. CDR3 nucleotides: TGTGCCAGCTCACCACCAAACTTGGCTGGCGGGGAGCTGTTTTTT. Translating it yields CASSPPNLAGGELFF.

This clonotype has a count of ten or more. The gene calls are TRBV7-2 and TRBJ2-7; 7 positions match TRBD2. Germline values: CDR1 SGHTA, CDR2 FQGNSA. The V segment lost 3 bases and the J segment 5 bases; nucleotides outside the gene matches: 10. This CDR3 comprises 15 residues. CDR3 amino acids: CASSFLLAGRNEQYF. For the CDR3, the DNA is TGTGCCAGCAGCTTTCTGTTAGCGGGTCGAAACGAGCAGTACTTC.